The clone carrying this T cell receptor beta chain was found many times. Its antigen is still unknown. It was uncontrolled infection, other autoimmune disease, pregnancy or lactation that excluded patients. Diagnoses used clinical symptoms, serum thyroxine and TRAb, thyroid ultrasound and orbital computed tomography. The data are from a study of T cells in Graves' hyperthyroidism and ophthalmopathy. Template material for amplifying TCR beta CDR3 regions consisted of RNA transcripts. First-round RT-PCR with HTBI primers amplified the TCR CDR3 region. TCRdb recomputed calls from the multiplex PCR reads with MiXCR, one row per CDR3 protein. The data contain a few hundred thousand distinct CDR3 sequences, 15% of them singletons. Study conclusions and caveats: Within blood appeared most thyroid clonotypes that had expanded above 0.001. From stable hyperthyroidism, ophthalmopathy was separated by a 13 V-J model.

V trimming: 2 bases; J trimming: 7 bases; junction bases outside the gene matches: 6. The CDR3 is 14 residues long. Germline CDR1 is DFQATT and CDR2 is SNEGSKA (reference sequence). The chain employs TRBV20-1 and TRBJ2-7, with 12 bases identical to TRBD2. The TCR comes from a woman under 40 with Graves' hyperthyroidism. Sequencing was carried out using blood. The CDR3 DNA sequence: TGCAGTGCTAGAACTAGCGGGAGGCCCTTGGAGCAGTACTTC. It translates to CSARTSGRPLEQYF.